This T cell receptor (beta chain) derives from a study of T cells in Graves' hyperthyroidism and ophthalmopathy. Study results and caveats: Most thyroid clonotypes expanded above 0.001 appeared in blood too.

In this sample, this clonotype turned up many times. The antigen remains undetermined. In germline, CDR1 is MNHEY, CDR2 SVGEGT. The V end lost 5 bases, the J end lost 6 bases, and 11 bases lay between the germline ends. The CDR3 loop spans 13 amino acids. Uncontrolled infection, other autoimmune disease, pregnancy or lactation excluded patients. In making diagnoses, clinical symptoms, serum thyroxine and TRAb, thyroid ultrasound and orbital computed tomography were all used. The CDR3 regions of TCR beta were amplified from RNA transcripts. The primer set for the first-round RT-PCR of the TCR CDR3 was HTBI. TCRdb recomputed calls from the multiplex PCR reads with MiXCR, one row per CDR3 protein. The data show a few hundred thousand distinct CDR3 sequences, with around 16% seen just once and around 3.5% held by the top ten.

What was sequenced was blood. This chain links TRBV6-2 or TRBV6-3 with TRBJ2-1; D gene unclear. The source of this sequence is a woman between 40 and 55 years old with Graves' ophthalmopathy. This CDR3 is CASSQLYTNEQFF. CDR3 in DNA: TGTGCCAGCAGTCAACTATACACCAATGAGCAGTTCTTC.